This is a list of T cell receptor beta chains from one sample in a study of lymphopenia after photon versus proton radiotherapy. The table came from immunoSEQ multiplex PCR; TCRdb's copy has only in-frame clones and leaves some out. The sample holds approximately 65,000 clones; over 70% are singletons and the top ten take 10% to 14%. Sequencing used peripheral blood, obtained from a patient treated with proton-based radiotherapy. The receptor source for this set is a man at least 80 years old with esophageal cancer. Both conserved end residues are trimmed from each CDR3. The order of the fields is CDR3 protein, J gene, clone size, V gene. Not every row has a clone size; where given, it reads once, few, many or a size class.

CDR3aa: ASSRQLAGSDTQY
j_gene: TRBJ2-3
abundance: -
v_gene: TRBV4-1

CDR3aa: ASSSLYLAETQY
j_gene: TRBJ2-5
abundance: -
v_gene: TRBV5-6

CDR3aa: ASSFNRGYGYT
j_gene: TRBJ1-2
abundance: once
v_gene: TRBV5-6

CDR3aa: SVVTSGAPGETQY
j_gene: TRBJ2-5
abundance: -
v_gene: TRBV29-1

CDR3aa: ASSPSAGSTDTQY
j_gene: TRBJ2-3
abundance: -
v_gene: TRBV11-3

CDR3aa: ASSFYGWGQRTEAF
j_gene: TRBJ1-1
abundance: once
v_gene: TRBV7-9

CDR3aa: ASSQRDRRTQY
j_gene: TRBJ2-7
abundance: -
v_gene: TRBV5-6

CDR3aa: ASSQVEDPNTEAF
j_gene: TRBJ1-1
abundance: -
v_gene: TRBV4-1

CDR3aa: ASSQPRRGGGYGYT
j_gene: TRBJ1-2
abundance: -
v_gene: TRBV23-1

CDR3aa: ASSLGLWGDGYGYT
j_gene: TRBJ1-2
abundance: -
v_gene: TRBV7-9

CDR3aa: ASSKSSGLGNQETQY
j_gene: TRBJ2-5
abundance: -
v_gene: TRBV21-1

CDR3aa: ASSFGGPDTEAF
j_gene: TRBJ1-1
abundance: -
v_gene: TRBV5-1

CDR3aa: ASSLTGRDTEAF
j_gene: TRBJ1-1
abundance: few
v_gene: TRBV5-1

CDR3aa: ASSGRSAYGYT
j_gene: TRBJ1-2
abundance: -
v_gene: TRBV6-1

CDR3aa: ASSDLGWGYEQY
j_gene: TRBJ2-7
abundance: -
v_gene: TRBV25-1

CDR3aa: ASSLDRGDTQY
j_gene: TRBJ2-3
abundance: -
v_gene: TRBV7-2

CDR3aa: ASKGQISSYEQY
j_gene: TRBJ2-7
abundance: -
v_gene: TRBV19

CDR3aa: ASTVRTYEQY
j_gene: TRBJ2-7
abundance: -
v_gene: TRBV6-1

CDR3aa: AISDKAGGSYEQY
j_gene: TRBJ2-7
abundance: -
v_gene: TRBV10-3

CDR3aa: ASSEGEETEAF
j_gene: TRBJ1-1
abundance: once
v_gene: TRBV2